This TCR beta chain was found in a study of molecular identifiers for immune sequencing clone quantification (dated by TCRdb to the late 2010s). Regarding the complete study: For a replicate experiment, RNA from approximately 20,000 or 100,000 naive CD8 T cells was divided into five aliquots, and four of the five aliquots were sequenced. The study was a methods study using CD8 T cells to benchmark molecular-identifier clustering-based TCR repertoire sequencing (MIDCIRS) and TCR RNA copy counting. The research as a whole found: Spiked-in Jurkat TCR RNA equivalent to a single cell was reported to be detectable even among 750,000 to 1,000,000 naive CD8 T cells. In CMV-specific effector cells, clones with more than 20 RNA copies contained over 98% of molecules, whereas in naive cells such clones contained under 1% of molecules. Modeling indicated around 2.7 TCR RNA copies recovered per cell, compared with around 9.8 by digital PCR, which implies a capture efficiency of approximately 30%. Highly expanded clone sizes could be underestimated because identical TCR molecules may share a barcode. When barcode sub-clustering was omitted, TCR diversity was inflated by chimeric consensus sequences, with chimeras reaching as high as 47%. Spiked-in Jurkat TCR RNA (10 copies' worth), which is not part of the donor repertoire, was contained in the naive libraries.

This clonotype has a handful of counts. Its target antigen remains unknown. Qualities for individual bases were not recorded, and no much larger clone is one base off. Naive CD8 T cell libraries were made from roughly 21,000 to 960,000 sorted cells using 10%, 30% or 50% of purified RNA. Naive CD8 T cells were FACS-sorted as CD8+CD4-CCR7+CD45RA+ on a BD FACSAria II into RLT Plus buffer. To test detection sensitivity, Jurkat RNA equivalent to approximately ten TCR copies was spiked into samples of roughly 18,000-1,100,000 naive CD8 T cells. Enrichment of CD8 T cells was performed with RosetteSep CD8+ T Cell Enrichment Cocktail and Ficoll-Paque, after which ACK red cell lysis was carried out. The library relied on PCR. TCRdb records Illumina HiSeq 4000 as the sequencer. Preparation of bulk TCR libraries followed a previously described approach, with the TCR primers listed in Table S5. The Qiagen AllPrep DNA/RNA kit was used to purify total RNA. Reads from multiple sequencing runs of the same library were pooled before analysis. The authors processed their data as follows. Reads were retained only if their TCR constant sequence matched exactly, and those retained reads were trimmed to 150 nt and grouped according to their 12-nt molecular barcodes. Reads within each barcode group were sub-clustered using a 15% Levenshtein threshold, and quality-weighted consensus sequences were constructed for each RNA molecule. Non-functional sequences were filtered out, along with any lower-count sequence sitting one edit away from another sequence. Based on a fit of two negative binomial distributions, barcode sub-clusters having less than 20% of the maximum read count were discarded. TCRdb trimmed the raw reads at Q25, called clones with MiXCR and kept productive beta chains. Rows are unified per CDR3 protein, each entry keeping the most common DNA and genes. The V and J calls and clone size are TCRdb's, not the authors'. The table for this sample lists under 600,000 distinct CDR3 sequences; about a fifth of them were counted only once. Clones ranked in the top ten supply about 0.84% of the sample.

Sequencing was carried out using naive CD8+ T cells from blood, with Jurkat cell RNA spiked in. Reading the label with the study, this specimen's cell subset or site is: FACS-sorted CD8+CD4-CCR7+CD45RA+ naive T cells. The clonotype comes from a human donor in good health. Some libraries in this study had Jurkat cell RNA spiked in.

The sequenced DNA is TGTGCCAGTGGGCCGGTGTCGGGAGGGCCCAAGAACGAGCAGTACTTC. Its protein product is CASGPVSGGPKNEQYF. The rearrangement combines TRBV27 with TRBJ2-7, and TRBD2 matches 8 of the central bases. The germline V and J ends show losses of 9 bases and 5 bases respectively, and no gene match explains 18 bases of the junction. The CDR3, from cysteine to phenylalanine, totals 16 residues. Just the 48-base CDR3 DNA is kept, in frame starting at base 1. Based on the germline V gene (reference sequence), the CDR1 and CDR2 sequences are MNHEY and SMNVEV.